The source of this T cell receptor (beta chain) is a study of cytomegalovirus exposure and HLA in healthy donors (TCRdb year 2017). Looking at the study overall: In an earlier analysis of 587 of the donors, 276 Gb of sequence data and 90 million to 130 million unique TCR beta sequences from some 170 million T cells were reported. Around 320 gigabases of sequencing data and approximately 85 million unique TCR sequences were included in an early release covering about 700 HLA-typed donors. The genetic ancestry cluster associated with self-reported Caucasian donors included about 84% of the 350 to 500 genotyped donors. The study aimed to test whether signatures of past pathogen exposure could be identified by cataloging public T cell receptors. The T cell repertoires of 666 subjects were profiled by immunosequencing and related to cytomegalovirus serostatus. A separate validation cohort of over a hundred different subjects was used in addition to the roughly 670-subject first cohort. To predict cytomegalovirus infection status, the study combined high-throughput TCR immunosequencing, statistical association of individual TCRs with disease status, and machine learning. In a later analysis, previously published TCR beta repertoires from about 670 donors were re-analyzed and high-resolution HLA genotyping was added so that TCR occurrence patterns could be studied. Rather than drawing on any new phenotypic data, the later analysis identified candidate immune exposures from TCR beta sequences and the way those sequences occurred across donors. To decide whether each TCR beta V gene segment behaved as functional or pseudogenic, an earlier analysis of over 500 of the donors relied on high-throughput TCR beta sequencing. Alongside the repertoire data, information on donor age, sex, ethnicity and CMV serostatus was compiled. Genome-wide SNP genotypes for about 65% of the 666 donors were used in a later genetic analysis, which treated that subset as a discovery cohort. All discovery cohort repertoires had been generated on a single sequencing platform. Both class I and class II loci were covered by HLA typing, at four-digit resolution. The number of donors typed differed by locus, with 629-630 for A, B, C, DRB1 and DQB1, roughly 520 for DQA1, 606 for DPA1, and 450 to 480 for DPB1. A handful of DR-DQ haplotypes were handled as single units for association and clustering because linkage in the cohort was strong. Among 398 genotyped donors of the cohort, an average of approximately 220,000 unique TCR beta nucleotide sequences was sequenced per donor, of which 15% to 20% were non-productive. Summary of the overall study and its limitations: A further reported finding was that TCR beta sequences accurately predicted the HLA-A and HLA-B alleles for most subjects in the first cohort. Some IMGT-functional V segments, including TRBV6-2 and TRBV6-3, could not be told apart with the 87-base-pair reads, so those segments were excluded. In this cohort, only TCR beta chains were sequenced, and detectable features were limited by the absence of alpha or paired-chain data. The earlier analysis of about 600 of the donors excluded roughly 16 rarely observed V segments, including chromosome 9 orphons, because counts were too low. A later analysis associated about 18,000 TCR beta sequences with specific HLA alleles at a false discovery rate of 0.05. It was suggested by the authors that the approach could potentially be generalized to other disease states and immunological phenotypes. Broadly in line with IMGT annotations, most TCR beta V segments showed up in productive rearrangements about 90% or about 30% of the time in an earlier analysis of several hundred of the donors. Correlated functional status among segregating V segments might be attributable to linkage disequilibrium, but an unknown experimental factor could not be ruled out. In both the original and validation cohorts, the classifier was reported to diagnose cytomegalovirus status with high specificity and sensitivity. In vitro tests confirmed that a few of the cytomegalovirus-associated TCR beta chains recognize cytomegalovirus antigens. CMV serostatus was the only immune exposure information available for the cohort. Sequencing depth was assumed to be roughly uniform across donors in the presence/absence analyses, though that assumption may not hold. The study gave a list of about 170 TCR beta chains associated with cytomegalovirus. Strong co-occurrence of HLA alleles, especially DR and DQ, made assigning TCR associations to individual alleles difficult. An association between a missense DCLRE1C variant and V-gene and J-gene trimming of TCR beta chains was found in a later genetic analysis and replicated in an independent cohort. In a later analysis, HLA-associated TCR beta chains showed more clonal expansion and lower generation probabilities than non-associated chains that were equally common. According to a later analysis, TCR association rates differed among HLA loci, with DRB1 alleles showing the most associated TCRs and HLA-C alleles showing the fewest. Because some donors lacked HLA typing at each locus, the association tests relied only on the typed subset. A later analysis found that most CMV-associated TCR beta chains appeared HLA-restricted, with HLA associations seemingly driven largely by CMV exposure. Compared with the 666-donor mean, donors in an Asian-associated ancestry cluster had fewer N-insertions in productive TCRs, according to a later genetic analysis. Several of the top co-occurrence clusters appeared to be linked to parvovirus B19, influenza, CMV and Epstein-Barr virus, according to a later analysis. Most TCR sequences were observed very rarely across donors, whereas some public TCRs were present in many individuals. A cluster of highly shared sequence variants was judged likely to represent a technical artifact of the sequencing pipeline.

The cohort was made up of 666 healthy bone marrow donors. All cohort members were sampled while nominally healthy, although unrecorded immune exposures were likely present. The donor tested CMV seronegative, placing the donor among the 350 to 400 seronegative members of the cohort. Each donor provided a peripheral blood sample, and peripheral blood mononuclear cells were used for TCR beta sequencing. The Qiagen DNeasy Blood Extraction Kit was used to extract genomic DNA from the blood cell samples. The library was produced with the immunoSEQ multiplex PCR assay. A mixture of 60 forward primers for TCR Vbeta segments and 13 reverse primers for TCR Jbeta segments was used in the multiplex PCR. The CDR3 region of rearranged TCR beta genes was amplified from genomic DNA by a multiplex PCR assay. On the Illumina HiSeq System, the amplified TCR beta libraries were sequenced as 87-base-pair reads. On the authors' methods: A later analysis counted 65 million to 90 million unique TCR beta chains across the 666 repertoires, and some 11 million of these chains were shared by at least two donors. Raw reads were error-corrected and collapsed into unique sequences with a nearest-neighbor algorithm that merged closely related sequences to remove PCR and sequencing errors. CDR3 sequences were aligned to IMGT reference sequences to assign V, D and J gene segments. For a sequence to be retained, at least a six-nucleotide match to both a V gene segment and a J gene segment was required. A rearrangement counted as productive if the CDR3 had no stop codons and remained in frame with V and J, and every other rearrangement counted as non-productive. CDR3 was defined according to IMGT convention as the region running from the second conserved V-encoded cysteine to the conserved J-encoded phenylalanine. In an earlier analysis of 500 to 650 of the donors, sequences lacking an unambiguous match to a single V gene segment were excluded. An earlier analysis of 587 of the donors called V segments functional above 56.7% productive rearrangements and segregating when the between-donor standard deviation exceeded 5%. A statistical classification framework was developed to diagnose cytomegalovirus status using the catalog of TCR beta chain sequences. A later analysis assigned V and J genes by comparing TCR nucleotide sequences with IMGT/GENE-DB human TR gene sequences. Using the TCRdist pipeline, a later analysis assigned CDR3 sequences along with most-parsimonious VDJ recombination scenarios. In a later analysis, each TCR beta chain was defined by its CDR3 amino acid sequence together with its V-gene family, and reads without a unique V-gene family were excluded. To address suspected cross-contamination and a sequencing artifact, a later analysis removed around 590 highly shared, low-generation-probability nucleotide sequences. For each public chain, a later analysis derived a clonal expansion index from normalized ranks of inferred template counts within each repertoire. Generation probabilities in a later analysis came from a VDJ recombination model fitted to out-of-frame rearrangements, and those results were checked against IGoR. Hypergeometric tests were used in a later analysis to score TCR-TCR, TCR-HLA and TCR-CMV co-occurrence, with a repertoire-size bias correction applied to the TCR pairs. A later analysis estimated false discovery rates by permuting HLA or CMV assignments 20 times. In a later analysis, co-occurring TCRs were grouped using DBSCAN, and TCRdist sequence similarity was added for clustering within HLA-allele-positive subsets. Repertoires with fewer than 30,000 or more than 120,000 public chains were left out of co-occurrence clustering, as were four to six repertoires with anomalous nucleotide sharing. This immuneACCESS table, as held by TCRdb, lists in-frame sequences with V and J called but not all clones. Of the missing ones, under half trace to an unresolved V gene in checked studies; the others have no known cause. V and J calls and clone size are those listed in that table; D and trimming were worked out from the DNA. The sample yields some 150,000 clones; about 79% were counted once. The leading ten clones occupy 0.5% to 0.85% of the sample.

V is clipped by 3 bases and J by 4 bases, and the sequence between their germline boundaries is 7 bases long. As encoded in the germline V gene (reference sequence), CDR1 is PRHDT while CDR2 is FYEKMQ. The CDR3 sequence holds 13 residues, the cysteine and phenylalanine included. The kept DNA is CDR3 alone, 39 bases in frame from the first base. Note on this clone: Its antigen is still unknown. No base quality information exists; no much larger clone differs at one position.

The receptor was derived from a male donor in good health and CMV-seronegative. The chain was built from TRBV13 and TRBJ1-5; no D gene call is confident. The sequencing input was PBMCs. The nucleotides read TGTGCCAGCAGCTTTACCAGGAATCAGCCCCAGCATTTT. Its coded protein is CASSFTRNQPQHF.